Listed below are T cell receptor beta chains from one sample, sequenced in a study of Ad26.COV2.S vaccination and SARS-CoV-2 variants. Profiled with immunoSEQ multiplex PCR; TCRdb holds only in-frame clones, not every one. The profile covers approximately 300,000 clones, with 85% appearing a single time and around 2% taken by the ten largest. Source: peripheral blood, taken in a trial of Ad26.COV2.S vaccine versus placebo. Receptors were obtained from a person between 18 and 60 years old who received the Ad26.COV2.S COVID-19 vaccine or a placebo. CDR3s include the opening cysteine and the closing phenylalanine or tryptophan. The order of the fields is CDR3 DNA, CDR3 protein, J gene, clone size, D gene, V gene. A D gene is named only where the DNA matches it firmly. Part of the rows lack a size; the others show once, few, many or a class for expanded clones.

TGTGCCAGCAGCTCTAGCGGGGGGAAATCCTACAATGAGCAGTTCTTC,CASSSSGGKSYNEQFF,TRBJ2-1,NA,TRBD2,TRBV11-2
TGTGCCAGCAGCTTAACAGGGATGGAGACCCAGTACTTC,CASSLTGMETQYF,TRBJ2-5,NA,NA,TRBV11-3
TGTGCCAGCAGCTTACATGGGCAGGGGGGAGGCGAGCAGTACTTC,CASSLHGQGGGEQYF,TRBJ2-7,NA,NA,TRBV7-6
TGTGCCAGCAGTTTTCGCGACGCCGGGGGGTACGAGCAGTACTTC,CASSFRDAGGYEQYF,TRBJ2-7,NA,TRBD2,TRBV27
TGTGCCAGCTCACCCATGGACAGGGTTCCCGGGGAGCTGTTTTTT,CASSPMDRVPGELFF,TRBJ2-2,NA,TRBD1,TRBV18
TGTGCCAGCAGCTTGTCGTCAGACTATGGCTACACCTTC,CASSLSSDYGYTF,TRBJ1-2,NA,NA,TRBV6-5
TGTGCCAGCAGTGATACCGGGGGTGGCTACACCTTC,CASSDTGGGYTF,TRBJ1-2,NA,NA,TRBV2
TGTGCCAGCAGGCGAACAGGGGGCGCTCAGTACGAGCAGTACTTC,CASRRTGGAQYEQYF,TRBJ2-7,NA,TRBD1,TRBV5-4
TGCGCCAGCAGCCAAGGTCAGGGCTGGGAGACCCAGTACTTC,CASSQGQGWETQYF,TRBJ2-5,NA,NA,TRBV4-1
TGCGCCAGCACCTCGACAGGGGGGACAGCTGAAGCTTTCTTT,CASTSTGGTAEAFF,TRBJ1-1,NA,TRBD1,TRBV5-1
TGTGCCAGTAGTTGGGGTAGTGGCTACGAGCAGTACTTC,CASSWGSGYEQYF,TRBJ2-7,once,NA,TRBV19
TGTGCCAGTAGTACCGGACAGGCAACTAATGAAAAACTGTTTTTT,CASSTGQATNEKLFF,TRBJ1-4,NA,TRBD1,TRBV19
TGCGCCAGCAGCCAAGAAGGAAGGCATCAGCCCCAGCATTTT,CASSQEGRHQPQHF,TRBJ1-5,NA,NA,TRBV4-1
TGTGCCAGCAGTCCCGGGACAGGGTACGGAAAACTGTTTTTT,CASSPGTGYGKLFF,TRBJ1-4,NA,TRBD1,TRBV27
TGCGCCAGCAGCTTGTTGGGGGAGACCCAGTACTTC,CASSLLGETQYF,TRBJ2-5,NA,NA,TRBV5-1
TGTGCCAGCAGCACCAATCGCGGATCGGTCTACGAGCAGTACTTC,CASSTNRGSVYEQYF,TRBJ2-7,NA,NA,TRBV11-2
TGTGCCAGCAGCTCGTCCAGCGCCACCGGGGAGCTGTTTTTT,CASSSSSATGELFF,TRBJ2-2,NA,NA,TRBV7-8
TGTGCCAGCAGTTACGGGGGTTCTGGCTACACCTTC,CASSYGGSGYTF,TRBJ1-2,once,NA,TRBV6-5
TGTGCCAGCAGTTACATCCAGAGAAATTACGAGCAGTACTTC,CASSYIQRNYEQYF,TRBJ2-7,NA,NA,TRBV6-2/TRBV6-3
TGTGCCAGCAGCAAGACCGGGACAGGGCGGGACGAGCAGTACTTC,CASSKTGTGRDEQYF,TRBJ2-7,NA,TRBD1,TRBV5-5
TGCGCCAGCAGTGAGTATGTGGAGGCTGAAGCTTTCTTT,CASSEYVEAEAFF,TRBJ1-1,NA,NA,TRBV10-1
TGTGCCATCAGCAGGACTAGCGGGGACTTAGGGAATGAGCAGTTCTTC,CAISRTSGDLGNEQFF,TRBJ2-1,NA,TRBD2,TRBV10-3
TGTGCTAGTGGTTTGGTGCAGGGGACTGAAGCTTTCTTT,CASGLVQGTEAFF,TRBJ1-1,NA,NA,TRBV12-5
TGTGCCAGCAGCGGGGGGATAGGGAACTATGGCTACACCTTC,CASSGGIGNYGYTF,TRBJ1-2,NA,NA,TRBV7-9
TGTGCCAGCAGTATCGGGACAGCCACTGAAGCTTTCTTT,CASSIGTATEAFF,TRBJ1-1,NA,TRBD1,TRBV28
TGTGCCAGTAGCGAAATAGGGGGGGATTCACCCCTCCACTTT,CASSEIGGDSPLHF,TRBJ1-6,NA,NA,TRBV19
TGTGCCACCAGCAGAGAACCGACCCGGGCAACCAACACAGATACGCAGTATTTT,CATSREPTRATNTDTQYF,TRBJ2-3,NA,NA,TRBV15
TGTGCCAGCAGTCTCGACAGGGTGCGGCAGTTCTTC,CASSLDRVRQFF,TRBJ2-1,NA,TRBD1,TRBV11-3
TGTGCCAGCAGGACAGGCGGCGGCACTGGCAACTATGGCTACACCTTC,CASRTGGGTGNYGYTF,TRBJ1-2,NA,NA,TRBV28
TGTGCCAGCAGTGACCCGGGACTAGCGGTTTCCAGGGAGACCCAGTACTTC,CASSDPGLAVSRETQYF,TRBJ2-5,NA,TRBD2,TRBV6-1
TGCGCCAGCAGCCAAGCCCGGGGGCGCTACGAGCAGTACTTC,CASSQARGRYEQYF,TRBJ2-7,few,NA,TRBV4-1
TGTGCCAGCAGCCTCAAGGGCGGGCCTAGCGGGGGGGTAGATACGCAGTATTTT,CASSLKGGPSGGVDTQYF,TRBJ2-3,NA,TRBD2,TRBV4-2
TGCAGTTCCCCCCGCGCGACTGAAGCTTTCTTT,CSSPRATEAFF,TRBJ1-1,NA,NA,TRBV20-1
TGTGCCAGGGGCCCAGGGTCGCTCGCAGGGAGCCGAGGCTACACCTTC,CARGPGSLAGSRGYTF,TRBJ1-2,NA,NA,TRBV6-4
TGTGCCAGCAGACCCAGGGGTGGAGACACAGATACGCAGTATTTT,CASRPRGGDTDTQYF,TRBJ2-3,once,NA,TRBV3-1/TRBV3-2
TGTGCCAGCAGCCCCAGGGACCTAAGATTGAACACTGAAGCTTTCTTT,CASSPRDLRLNTEAFF,TRBJ1-1,NA,NA,TRBV7-2
TGTGCCAGCAGTTACCGGGAGACCTCCTACAATGAGCAGTTCTTC,CASSYRETSYNEQFF,TRBJ2-1,few,NA,TRBV6-2/TRBV6-3
TGTGCCTGGGACGGTGGCCTCGGTGAGCAGTTCTTC,CAWDGGLGEQFF,TRBJ2-1,NA,NA,TRBV30
TGTGCCAGCAGCTTAGGGACAGGGACCTACAATGAGCAGTTCTTC,CASSLGTGTYNEQFF,TRBJ2-1,NA,TRBD1,TRBV7-8
TGTGCCTGGAGTGTACCGGCCCGAGGGGTTGGGAGCACAGATACGCAGTATTTT,CAWSVPARGVGSTDTQYF,TRBJ2-3,NA,NA,TRBV30
TGCGCCAGCAGCTTGGAGGCAGCCTATAATTCACCCCTCCACTTT,CASSLEAAYNSPLHF,TRBJ1-6,few,NA,TRBV5-1
TGTGCCTGGAGTGACAGTGGTAATCAGCCCCAGCATTTT,CAWSDSGNQPQHF,TRBJ1-5,NA,NA,TRBV30
TGTGCCTGGACGGCGGGGCCGAACACCGGGGAGCTGTTTTTT,CAWTAGPNTGELFF,TRBJ2-2,NA,NA,TRBV30
TGTGCCAGCAGTGTGTGGCGGGGGCAGGGCGGGGAGCTGTTTTTT,CASSVWRGQGGELFF,TRBJ2-2,NA,NA,TRBV2
TGTGCCAGCTCACCACAGGGGGACTCCTACGAGCAGTACTTC,CASSPQGDSYEQYF,TRBJ2-7,NA,NA,TRBV18
TGTGCCAGCAGTTACCGGGACACGTACACCGGGGAGCTGTTTTTT,CASSYRDTYTGELFF,TRBJ2-2,NA,NA,TRBV6-6
TGTGCCAGCAGTTGGTCGCGGAAAGAGACCCAGTACTTC,CASSWSRKETQYF,TRBJ2-5,NA,NA,TRBV27
TGTGCCAGCAGCGGAAAGACAGGTAGCCCCTCTGATACGCAGTATTTT,CASSGKTGSPSDTQYF,TRBJ2-3,NA,NA,TRBV7-9
TGTGCCAGCAGCCGAAGCGGGGGCGGCACAGATACGCAGTATTTT,CASSRSGGGTDTQYF,TRBJ2-3,once,TRBD2,TRBV9
TGTGCCAGTAGTGGGAGCAATCAGCCCCAGCATTTT,CASSGSNQPQHF,TRBJ1-5,NA,NA,TRBV19
TGTGCCATCCGAAGGGGGGCCATCGTAGAGGATGAGCAGTTCTTC,CAIRRGAIVEDEQFF,TRBJ2-1,NA,NA,TRBV10-3
TGTGCCAGCAGCAGGGACAGAAACTATGGCTACACCTTC,CASSRDRNYGYTF,TRBJ1-2,NA,TRBD1,TRBV6-5
TGTGCCAGCAGTTTTTTCGGACAGGGCTCCTATAATTCACCCCTCCACTTT,CASSFFGQGSYNSPLHF,TRBJ1-6,NA,TRBD1,TRBV28
TGTGCCAGCAGCGGCGGCGGGTCCCACGAGCAGTACTTC,CASSGGGSHEQYF,TRBJ2-7,NA,NA,TRBV2
TGTGCCAGCAGTGAAGTGGGGGGCGCTGTCAGACCTGAAGCTTTCTTT,CASSEVGGAVRPEAFF,TRBJ1-1,once,NA,TRBV6-1
TGTGCCAGCAGCGTAAACTGGGGTACCGAGACCCAGTACTTC,CASSVNWGTETQYF,TRBJ2-5,once,NA,TRBV9
TGCGCCAGCAGCTTGGCCTCGTCGTGGGGGCGCGAGCAGTACTTC,CASSLASSWGREQYF,TRBJ2-7,NA,NA,TRBV5-1
TGTGCCAGCAGCTGGAACGCGGATTCACCCCTCCACTTT,CASSWNADSPLHF,TRBJ1-6,NA,NA,TRBV14
TGCAGTGCTAGTCAAGCGGGGTCAGATAATTCACCCCTCCACTTT,CSASQAGSDNSPLHF,TRBJ1-6,NA,NA,TRBV20-1